Given below is one T cell receptor beta chain in context. Assay: immunoSEQ multiplex PCR; the TCRdb copy retains only in-frame clones and omits some. Of around 2.1 million clones in the sample, nearly 97% were seen once. This sample stems from a study of shared clonotypes between healthy human individuals. Study information: A few men and two women, aged 18 to 49, were donors.

CDR3 length equals 13 residues. Germline V gives CDR1 SGHDT, CDR2 YYEEEE. Trimming stripped 4 bases from V and 11 bases from J, with 18 bases between. The donors were all Caucasian adults (living in Nashville, Tennessee). The study separated CD4+ cells into CD45RA+ naive and CD45RA-negative memory subsets. The receptor was derived from a man aged 18 to 30 in good health. What was sequenced was naive CD4+ T cells sorted from blood. Subset: CD45RA+ positively selected. This chain joins TRBV5-6 and TRBJ1-2, with unresolved D. Here the CDR3 DNA reads TGTGCCAGCAGCCACGAAAGTCCCGGTGGTTACACCTTC. Translated, it gives CASSHESPGGYTF.